In this sample, the clone carrying this T cell receptor (beta chain) turned up a few times. Every cDNA TCR molecule received its own unique molecular identifier. TCRdb re-analysed the 5' RACE reads in MiXCR, keeping a single row per CDR3 protein. The table shows fewer than 55,000 distinct CDR3 sequences, with around 6.7% occurring only once. The time point denotes: blood at routine non-recurrence follow-up after resection. Extraction of whole RNA from tumor, nontumor lung or frozen PBMC preceded unsorted sequencing. This specimen belongs to a study of spatial heterogeneity in lung cancer. Looking at the study overall: Where available, sequencing covered follow-up PBMC samples, taken at a median of about two years after resection. Raw-read counts averaged over ten per unique TCR and UMI combination. Fewer alpha-chain than beta-chain sequences were consistently detected.

This specimen was PBMCs, taken at follow-up. The receptor was isolated from a female donor with early-stage non-small cell lung cancer.

The chain's CDR3 is CSARDRGPLYEQYF. The CDR3 DNA reads as TGCAGTGCTAGAGATCGGGGGCCCCTCTACGAGCAGTACTTC. The rearrangement joins TRBV20-1 to TRBJ2-7; D tentatively reads TRBD1 or TRBD2 (6 bases each). Germline-derived CDR1 and CDR2 are DFQATT and SNEGSKA (reference sequence). The germline V and J ends were trimmed by 0 bases and 3 bases, with 12 bases remaining between them. The CDR3 is 14 amino acids.